This record covers a single T cell receptor (beta chain). Authors' data handling: Reference gene primer amplification yielded estimated nucleated cell counts. The assay was immunoSEQ multiplex PCR, and TCRdb's table has in-frame clones only and misses some. The V and J calls and the clone size are those of that table, but D and trimming were determined from the DNA. The sample includes 20,000 or so clones, about 90% of them seen just once. The V gene's germline CDR1 is KGHDR and CDR2 SFDVKD. The CDR3 is made up of 14 amino acids. Trimming pared 4 bases from V and 4 bases from J, leaving 11 bases between. This specimen belongs to a study of blood T cell repertoires in COVID-19. In the study overall: The study drew acute and convalescent COVID-19 samples from the United States, Italy and Spain. PBMCs, B-cell-depleted T cells, or T cells provided the cDNA or gDNA that made up the material.

The chain recombines TRBV24-1 with TRBJ2-3; D perhaps matches TRBD2 (5 bases). Material for sequencing was peripheral blood. The clonotype was recovered from a human donor in a cohort sampled during active COVID-19. DNA for the CDR3: TGTGCCACCAGTGACCTAGCCAAGGCAGATACGCAGTATTTT. It codes for CATSDLAKADTQYF.